This T cell receptor beta chain originates from a study of blood T cells in healthy people across ages. Around 9 milliliters of peripheral blood were drawn from each donor into EDTA-treated tubes. There are 16 residues in the CDR3. With V trimmed by 0 bases and J by 6 bases, 6 bases remained unmatched. The germline gives CDR1 SQVTM, CDR2 ANQGSEA. The table lists this clonotype with a few counts. Using a J-beta primer mix together with a sample-barcoded 5' primer, a second PCR was run for roughly 6 to 11 cycles. TCRdb fed the 5' RACE reads into MiXCR, producing one record per CDR3 protein. The table records about a million distinct CDR3 sequences, just over 50% of them present only once.

The chain has TRBV29-1 and TRBJ2-3; TRBD2 agrees at 13 bases. Sample: blood. The source is a woman in her sixties or seventies in good health. The CDR3 bases are TGCAGCGTTGAAGATGCGGGACTAGCGGGATACGATACGCAGTATTTT. Its translation: CSVEDAGLAGYDTQYF.